Presented here are 4 T cell receptor beta chains from one specimen sequenced in a study of blood T cells in healthy people across ages. Together with a sample-barcoded 5' primer, a J-beta primer mix was included in a second PCR lasting roughly 7 to 11 cycles. TCRdb reprocessed the 5' RACE reads with MiXCR, giving one entry per CDR3 protein. The sample lists approximately 670,000 distinct CDR3 sequences; roughly 43% were seen once. Sequencing was performed on blood. The origin of the receptors is a man at least 80 years old in good health.

The J gene is TRBJ2-7, the V gene TRBV5-1; D could derive from TRBD1 or TRBD2 (6 bases each). The germline V gene encodes CDR1 SGHRS and CDR2 YFSETQ. Trimming took off 6 bases at V and 7 bases at J, with 17 bases between the two ends. The length of the CDR3 is 13 residues. The CDR3 loop is CASTTGALHEQYF. CDR3 sequence (DNA): TGCGCCAGCACTACGGGGGCGCTCCATGAGCAGTACTTC. The complete variable domain, with remaining parts taken from reference TRBV5-1 and TRBJ2-7, reads KAGVTQTPRYLIKTRGQQVTLSCSPISGHRSVSWYQQTPGQGLQFLFEYFSETQRNKGNFPGRFSGRQFSNSRSEMNVSTLELGDSALYLCASTTGALHEQYFGPGTRLTVT.

This clonotype was observed a handful of times. The V and J genes are TRBV7-3 and TRBJ2-1; D uncertain. Deletions cut 0 bases from V and 0 bases from J, with 15 bases between. The CDR3 has 18 residues. The germline gives CDR1 SGHTA, CDR2 FQGTGA. In nucleotides, the CDR3 is TGTGCCAGCAGCTTAACCGGAGTCGCCTCTAGCTCCTACAATGAGCAGTTCTTC. Amino acids: CASSLTGVASSSYNEQFF.

Concerning this clonotype: A read error is possible here, since a much larger clone lies one base away. The chain uses TRBV5-5 and TRBJ2-3; perhaps TRBD2 as D (5 bases). Trimming stripped 3 bases from V and 5 bases from J, with 10 bases between. Germline values: CDR1 SGHKS, CDR2 YYEKEE (reference sequence). CDR3 length: 13 amino acids. The CDR3 coding sequence is TGTGCCAGCAGCTGGGAAGGAGGAGATACGCAGTATTTT. Translated: CASSWEGGDTQYF.

About this clonotype: One end of the junction fails to match germline, which may point to a read error. V gene TRBV10-3 combines with J gene TRBJ1-1; tentative D call: TRBD1 (5 bases). The CDR3 sequence is 14 residues long. Germline V CDR1 and CDR2: ENHRY, SYGVKD. CDR3 sequence: CTISEGWTPKEAFF. CDR3 nucleotides: TGTACCATCAGTGAAGGATGGACACCCAAGGAAGCTTTCTTT.